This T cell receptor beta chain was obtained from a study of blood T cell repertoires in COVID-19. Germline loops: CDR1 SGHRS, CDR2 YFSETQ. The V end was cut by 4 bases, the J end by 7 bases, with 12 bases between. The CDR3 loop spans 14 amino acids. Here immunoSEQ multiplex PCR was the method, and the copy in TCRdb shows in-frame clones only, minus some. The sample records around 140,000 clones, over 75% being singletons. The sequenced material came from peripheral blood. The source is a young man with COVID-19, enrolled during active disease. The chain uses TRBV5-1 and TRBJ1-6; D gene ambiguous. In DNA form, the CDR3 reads TGCGCCAGCAGCCTCCCGGTACAGAATTCACCCCTCCACTTT. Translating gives CASSLPVQNSPLHF.